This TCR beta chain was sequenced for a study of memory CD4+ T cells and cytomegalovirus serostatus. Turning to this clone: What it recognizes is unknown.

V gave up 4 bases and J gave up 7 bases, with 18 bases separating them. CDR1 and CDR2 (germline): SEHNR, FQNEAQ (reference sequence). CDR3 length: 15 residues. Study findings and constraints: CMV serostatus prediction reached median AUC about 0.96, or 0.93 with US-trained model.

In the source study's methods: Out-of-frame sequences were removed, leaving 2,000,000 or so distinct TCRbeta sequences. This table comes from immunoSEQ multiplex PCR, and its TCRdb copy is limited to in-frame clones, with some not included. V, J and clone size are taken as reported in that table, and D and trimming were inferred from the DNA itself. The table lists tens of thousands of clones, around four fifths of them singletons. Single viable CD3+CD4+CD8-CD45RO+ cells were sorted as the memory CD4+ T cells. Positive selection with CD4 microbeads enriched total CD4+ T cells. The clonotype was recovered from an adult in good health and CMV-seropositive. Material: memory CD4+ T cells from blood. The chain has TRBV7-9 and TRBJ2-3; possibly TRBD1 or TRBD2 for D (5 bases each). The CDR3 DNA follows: TGTGCCAGCAGCTCCTGGGACGCGGCTAGGAATACGCAGTATTTT. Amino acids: CASSSWDAARNTQYF.